This is a list of T cell receptor beta chains from one sample in a study of T cell changes during pregnancy in multiple sclerosis. Generated by immunoSEQ multiplex PCR, the TCRdb table keeps only in-frame clones and is missing some. The repertoire holds roughly 72,000 clones, with over 85% as singletons. The sequencing used CD4+ T cells from peripheral blood mononuclear cells, collected after pregnancy. Receptors were obtained from a female donor with multiple sclerosis, enrolled in a pregnancy study. The CDR3 runs from the conserved cysteine through the conserved F or W. Each record gives: CDR3 DNA, CDR3 protein, J gene, V gene, D gene. The D gene is left open where the match is weak.

CDR3nt: TGTGCCAGCAGCTTGGCTCCGGCAGCAAACCGGGAGTTCTTC; CDR3aa: CASSLAPAANREFF; j_gene: TRBJ2-1; v_gene: TRBV5-6; d_gene: .
CDR3nt: TGTGCCAGCAGTATGTGGGGGCTTGGGAGCAATCAGCCCCAGCATTTT; CDR3aa: CASSMWGLGSNQPQHF; j_gene: TRBJ1-5; v_gene: TRBV5-4; d_gene: .
CDR3nt: TGTGCCAGCGGTTTCGGGACTTCCGAAGAGACCCAGTACTTC; CDR3aa: CASGFGTSEETQYF; j_gene: TRBJ2-5; v_gene: TRBV6-5; d_gene: .
CDR3nt: TGTGCCAGCAGCTCCCCCTTAGCGGGAGTAGGCTACGAGCAGTACTTC; CDR3aa: CASSSPLAGVGYEQYF; j_gene: TRBJ2-7; v_gene: TRBV11-2; d_gene: TRBD2
CDR3nt: TGTGCCAGCAGTTTAGCTAGGAATCAGCCCCAGCATTTT; CDR3aa: CASSLARNQPQHF; j_gene: TRBJ1-5; v_gene: TRBV27; d_gene: .
CDR3nt: TGCGCCAGCTGTCACAGGGGGCATGCTGCGGGGACTGGGGACGAGCAGTACTTC; CDR3aa: CASCHRGHAAGTGDEQYF; j_gene: TRBJ2-7; v_gene: TRBV5-1; d_gene: TRBD1
CDR3nt: TGTGCCAGCAGGCGACAGGGAGGTAACACCGGGGAGCTGTTTTTT; CDR3aa: CASRRQGGNTGELFF; j_gene: TRBJ2-2; v_gene: TRBV28; d_gene: .
CDR3nt: TGTGCCAGCAGCGTAGCCCCAGGGACTAGCGGGACGATAGCCAAAAACATTCAGTACTTC; CDR3aa: CASSVAPGTSGTIAKNIQYF; j_gene: TRBJ2-4; v_gene: TRBV9; d_gene: TRBD2
CDR3nt: TGTGCCAGCAGCACACCACAGGGGTCAACTAATGAAAAACTGTTTTTT; CDR3aa: CASSTPQGSTNEKLFF; j_gene: TRBJ1-4; v_gene: TRBV7-8; d_gene: TRBD1
CDR3nt: TGTGCCAGCAGTGAGATACAGGGGACCGGGGAGCTGTTTTTT; CDR3aa: CASSEIQGTGELFF; j_gene: TRBJ2-2; v_gene: TRBV2; d_gene: TRBD1
CDR3nt: TGTGCCAGCAGCCTCGTGAGGTTGAATGAGCAGTTCTTC; CDR3aa: CASSLVRLNEQFF; j_gene: TRBJ2-1; v_gene: TRBV13; d_gene: .